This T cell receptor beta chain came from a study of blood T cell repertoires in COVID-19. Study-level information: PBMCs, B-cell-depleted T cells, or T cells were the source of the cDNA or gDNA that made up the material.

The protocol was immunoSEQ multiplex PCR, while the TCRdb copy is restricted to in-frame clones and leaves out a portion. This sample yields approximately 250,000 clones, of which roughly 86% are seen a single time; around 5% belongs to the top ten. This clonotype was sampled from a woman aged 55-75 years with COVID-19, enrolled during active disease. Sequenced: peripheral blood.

CDR3: CASSQVGGPNHYNEQFF. CDR3 nucleotide sequence: TGTGCCAGCAGCCAAGTAGGAGGGCCCAACCACTACAATGAGCAGTTCTTC. The chain has TRBV14 and TRBJ2-1, with D tentatively TRBD2 (6 bases). CDR3 length equals 17 residues. Germline V gives CDR1 SGHDN, CDR2 FVKESK. Deletions cut 1 base from V and 3 bases from J, with 16 bases between.